These 9 T cell receptor beta chains came from one sample sequenced in a study of T cell repertoires in cytomegalovirus infection. Their recognized antigens are unknown. TCRdb independently ran MiXCR on the reads; one entry per CDR3 protein. The sample contains more than 85,000 distinct CDR3 sequences, 25% to 30% of which appear only once. The specimen comprised CD8+ T cells from cultured PBMCs, sampled from culture after CMV antigen stimulation. Receptor source: a human donor in good health (CMV status not recorded). Some clones in this sample may be carry-over from other donors' samples.

This chain links TRBV27 with TRBJ2-5, with 11 bases fitting TRBD2. The CDR3 sequence is 14 residues long. Germline lookup yields CDR1 MNHEY and CDR2 SMNVEV (reference sequence). V lost 4 bases to trimming and J lost 7 bases; unmatched junction nucleotides: 5. The CDR3 nucleotides read TGTGCCAGCAGTTCGGGACTAGCGGTGGGGACCCAGTACTTC. The encoded protein is CASSSGLAVGTQYF.

V and J are TRBV11-2 and TRBJ1-1, with D possibly being TRBD1 (5 bases). The CDR3 consists of 14 residues. The germline V gene encodes CDR1 SGHAT and CDR2 FQNNGV. V shed 5 bases and J shed 5 bases, with 15 bases lying between them. The CDR3 reads CASSPARGGTEAFF. CDR3 DNA: TGTGCCAGCAGCCCGGCACGGGGCGGGACTGAAGCTTTCTTT.

The chain carries TRBV15 and TRBJ2-5, with TRBD2 as a possible D gene (5 bases). The V end was cut by 0 bases, the J end by 0 bases, with 14 bases between. CDR1 and CDR2 from the germline V gene are LNHNV and YYDKDF (reference sequence). CDR3 length equals 17 residues. The CDR3 DNA sequence: TGTGCCACCAGCAGAGATCGTGAGGGTTACGACCAAGAGACCCAGTACTTC. As protein: CATSRDREGYDQETQYF.

The chain couples TRBV19 to TRBJ2-7, with D unresolved. V was trimmed by 1 base and J by 1 base, leaving 8 bases between them. The CDR3 is 14 amino acids. Germline-derived CDR1 and CDR2 are LNHDA and SQIVND (reference sequence). The chain's CDR3 is CASSIALTSYEQYF. In nucleotides, the CDR3 is TGTGCCAGTAGTATAGCACTCACGTCCTACGAGCAGTACTTC.

The chain uses TRBV4-1 and TRBJ2-3; 11 bases are a match to TRBD2. The V and J ends lost 4 bases and 5 bases, in that order; junction bases with no gene match: 5. Germline V lookup: CDR1 MGHRA, CDR2 YSYEKL. The CDR3 length is 15 residues. CDR3 sequence (DNA): TGCGCCAGCAGCCTCCTAGCGGGGGGTGGAGATACGCAGTATTTT. Protein: CASSLLAGGGDTQYF.

The chain links TRBV15 to TRBJ2-1; D may be TRBD2 (6 bases). This CDR3 is 15 amino acids long. The germline V gene has CDR1 LNHNV and CDR2 YYDKDF (reference sequence). V lost 0 bases to trimming and J lost 5 bases, with 11 bases between them. The CDR3 DNA reads as TGTGCCACCAGCAGAGACGGGAGTCCGGACAATGAGCAGTTCTTC. Protein: CATSRDGSPDNEQFF.

This clonotype was seen a handful of times. The J gene is TRBJ2-7, the V gene TRBV4-1, with 7 bases fitting TRBD2. Germline V gene lookup returns CDR1 MGHRA and CDR2 YSYEKL. CDR3 length: 15 amino acids. After removal of 2 bases from V and 4 bases from J, the junction contained 8 bases not matched to a gene. CDR3 sequence: CASSQSPTGGYEQYF. CDR3 nucleotide sequence: TGCGCCAGCAGCCAAAGCCCTACGGGGGGTTACGAGCAGTACTTC.

The V and J genes are TRBV2 and TRBJ2-3; D possibly matches TRBD1 or TRBD2 (5 bases each). This CDR3 has 16 residues. The germline V gene encodes CDR1 SNHLY and CDR2 FYNNEI. Trimming stripped 2 bases from V and 7 bases from J, with 19 bases between. CDR3 nucleotides: TGTGCCAGCAGTGAAATGGCGAGGGGCGGTGGGAATACGCAGTATTTT. Translation gives CASSEMARGGGNTQYF.

This clonotype has only a few counts. The chain links TRBV6-5 to TRBJ1-1; D gene ambiguous. The CDR3 is 13 residues long. CDR1 and CDR2 from the germline V gene are MNHEY and SVGAGI. V was clipped by 2 bases and J by 3 bases, with 7 bases between them. CDR3 nucleotides: TGTGCCAGCAGTTACGGCCCGCACACTGAAGCTTTCTTT. Protein: CASSYGPHTEAFF.